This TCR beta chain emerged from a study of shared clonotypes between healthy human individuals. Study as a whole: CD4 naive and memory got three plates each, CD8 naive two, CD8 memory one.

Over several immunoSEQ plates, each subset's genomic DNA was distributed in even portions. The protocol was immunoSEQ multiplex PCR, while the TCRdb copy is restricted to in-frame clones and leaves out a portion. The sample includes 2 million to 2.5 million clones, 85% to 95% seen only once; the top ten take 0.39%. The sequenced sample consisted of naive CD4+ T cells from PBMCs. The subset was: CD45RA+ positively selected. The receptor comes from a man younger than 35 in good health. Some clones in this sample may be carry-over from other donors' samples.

This chain's CDR3 is CASSPLGGSLTGELFF. Written as DNA, the CDR3 is TGTGCCAGCAGCCCGCTGGGCGGGAGTCTCACCGGGGAGCTGTTTTTT. This rearrangement joins TRBV7-3 to TRBJ2-2; 7 bases are a match to TRBD2. Germline assignment: CDR1 SGHTA and CDR2 FQGTGA. V was clipped by 5 bases and J by 4 bases; unmatched bases: 10. The CDR3 runs to 16 residues. The entire variable domain, with the rest obtained from reference TRBV7-3 and TRBJ2-2, is as follows: GAGVSQTPSNKVTEKGKYVELRCDPISGHTALYWYRQSLGQGPEFLIYFQGTGAADDSGLPNDRFFAVRPEGSVSTLKIQRTERGDSAVYLCASSPLGGSLTGELFFGEGSRLTVL.